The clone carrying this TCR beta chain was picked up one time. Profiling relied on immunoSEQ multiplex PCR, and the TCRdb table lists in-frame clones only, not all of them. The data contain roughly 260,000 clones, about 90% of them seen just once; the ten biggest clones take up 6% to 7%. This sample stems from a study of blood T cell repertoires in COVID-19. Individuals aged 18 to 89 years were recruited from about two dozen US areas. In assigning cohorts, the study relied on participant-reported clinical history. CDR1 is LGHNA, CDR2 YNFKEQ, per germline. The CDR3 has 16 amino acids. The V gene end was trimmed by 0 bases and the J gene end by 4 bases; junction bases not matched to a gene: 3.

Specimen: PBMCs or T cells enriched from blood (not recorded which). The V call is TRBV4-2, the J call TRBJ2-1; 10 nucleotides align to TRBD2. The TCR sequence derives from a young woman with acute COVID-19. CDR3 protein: CASSQDPAGGYNEQFF. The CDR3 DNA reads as TGTGCCAGCAGCCAAGATCCAGCGGGAGGGTACAATGAGCAGTTCTTC.